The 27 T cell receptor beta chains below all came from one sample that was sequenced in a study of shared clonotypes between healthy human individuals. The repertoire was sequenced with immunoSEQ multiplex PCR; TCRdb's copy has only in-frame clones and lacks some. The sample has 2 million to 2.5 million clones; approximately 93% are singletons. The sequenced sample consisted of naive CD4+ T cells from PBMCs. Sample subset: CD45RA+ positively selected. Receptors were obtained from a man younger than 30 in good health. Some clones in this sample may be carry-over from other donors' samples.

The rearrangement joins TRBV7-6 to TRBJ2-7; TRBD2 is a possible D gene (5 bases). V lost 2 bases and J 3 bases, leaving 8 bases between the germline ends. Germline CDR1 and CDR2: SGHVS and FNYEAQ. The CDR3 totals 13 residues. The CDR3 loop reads CASSLSRGYEQYF. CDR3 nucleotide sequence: TGTGCCAGCAGCTTATCCCGGGGCTACGAGCAGTACTTC. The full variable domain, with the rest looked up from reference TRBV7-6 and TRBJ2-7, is GAGVSQSPRYKVTKRGQDVALRCDPISGHVSLYWYRQALGQGPEFLTYFNYEAQQDKSGLPNDRFSAERPEGSISTLTIQRTEQRDSAMYRCASSLSRGYEQYFGPGTRLTVT.

The CDR3 DNA sequence: TGCGCCAGCAGCTCAGGGACAGGACCCAATCAGCCCCAGCATTTT. Protein: CASSSGTGPNQPQHF. The chain couples TRBV5-1 to TRBJ1-5; the match to TRBD1 covers 8 bases. Per the germline V gene, CDR1 is SGHRS and CDR2 is YFSETQ. V was clipped by 3 bases and J by 3 bases; unmatched bases: 5. The CDR3 consists of 15 residues.

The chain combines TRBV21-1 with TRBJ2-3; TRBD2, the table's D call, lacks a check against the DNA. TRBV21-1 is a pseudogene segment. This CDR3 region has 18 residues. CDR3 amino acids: CASSKDHLERGRRDTQYF. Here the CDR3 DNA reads TGTGCCAGCAGCAAAGACCACCTTGAGCGGGGGCGCAGGGATACGCAGTATTTT.

CDR3 in amino acids: CASSQGVSGSGTGELFF. In DNA, the CDR3 is TGCGCCAGCAGCCAAGGAGTTAGCGGGAGTGGAACCGGGGAGCTGTTTTTT. The chain is built from TRBV4-1 and TRBJ2-2, with 9 bases aligning to TRBD2. The germline gives CDR1 MGHRA, CDR2 YSYEKL. CDR3 size: 17 residues. V shed 1 base, J shed 5 bases, and the junction held 8 bases outside the gene matches.

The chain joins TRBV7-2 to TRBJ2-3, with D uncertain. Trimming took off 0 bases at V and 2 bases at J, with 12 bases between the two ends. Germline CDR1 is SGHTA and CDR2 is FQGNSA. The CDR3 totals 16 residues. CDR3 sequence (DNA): TGTGCCAGCAGCTTAGCGGGCGGAGCGTTCACAGATACGCAGTATTTT. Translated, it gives CASSLAGGAFTDTQYF.

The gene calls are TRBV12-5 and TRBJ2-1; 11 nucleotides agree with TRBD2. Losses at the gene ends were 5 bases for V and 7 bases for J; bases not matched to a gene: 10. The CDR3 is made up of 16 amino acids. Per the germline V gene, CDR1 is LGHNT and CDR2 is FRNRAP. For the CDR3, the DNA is TGTGCTAGTGGTCCAACTAGCGGGAGCCCGGGGAATGAGCAGTTCTTC. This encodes CASGPTSGSPGNEQFF.

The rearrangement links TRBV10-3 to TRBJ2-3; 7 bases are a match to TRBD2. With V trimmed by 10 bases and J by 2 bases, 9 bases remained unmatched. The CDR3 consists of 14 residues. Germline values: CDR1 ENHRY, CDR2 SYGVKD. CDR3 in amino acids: CATYPGLNTDTQYF. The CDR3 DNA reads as TGTGCCACCTACCCGGGACTAAACACAGATACGCAGTATTTT.

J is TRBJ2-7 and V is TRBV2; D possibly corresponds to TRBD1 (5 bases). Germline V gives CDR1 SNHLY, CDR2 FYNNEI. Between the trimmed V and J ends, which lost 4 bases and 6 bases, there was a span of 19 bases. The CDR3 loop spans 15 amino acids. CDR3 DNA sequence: TGTGCCAGCAGTGTTATTCAGGGCAGAGACGGCGAGCAGTACTTC. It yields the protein CASSVIQGRDGEQYF.

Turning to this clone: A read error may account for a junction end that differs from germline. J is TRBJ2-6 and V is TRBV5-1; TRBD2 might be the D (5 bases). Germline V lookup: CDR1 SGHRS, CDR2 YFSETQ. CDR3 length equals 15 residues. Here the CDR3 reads CASRGVGGGTNVLTF. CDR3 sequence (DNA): TGCGCCAGCAGGGGTGTAGGAGGTGGGACCAACGTCCTGACTTTC. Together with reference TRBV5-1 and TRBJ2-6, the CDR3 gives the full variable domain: KAGVTQTPRYLIKTRGQQVTLSCSPISGHRSVSWYQQTPGQGLQFLFEYFSETQRNKGNFPGRFSGRQFSNSRSEMNVSTLELGDSALYLCASRGVGGGTNVLTFGAGSRLTVL.

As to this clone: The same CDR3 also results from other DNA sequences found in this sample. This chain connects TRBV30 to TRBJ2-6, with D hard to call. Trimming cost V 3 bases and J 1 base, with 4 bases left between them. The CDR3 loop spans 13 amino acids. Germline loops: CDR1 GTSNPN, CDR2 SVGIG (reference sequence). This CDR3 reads CAWRLSGANVLTF. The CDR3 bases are TGTGCCTGGAGGCTTTCTGGGGCCAACGTCCTGACTTTC.

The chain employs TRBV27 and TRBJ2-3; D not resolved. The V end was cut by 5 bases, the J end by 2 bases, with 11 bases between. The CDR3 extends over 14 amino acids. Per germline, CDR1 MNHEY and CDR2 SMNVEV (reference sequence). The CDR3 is CASSTPSATDTQYF. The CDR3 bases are TGTGCCAGCAGTACCCCCTCGGCCACAGATACGCAGTATTTT.

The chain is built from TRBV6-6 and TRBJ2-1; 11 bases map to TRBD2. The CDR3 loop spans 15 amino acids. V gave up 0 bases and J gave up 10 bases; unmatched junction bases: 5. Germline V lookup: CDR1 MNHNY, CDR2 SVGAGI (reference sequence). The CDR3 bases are TGTGCCAGCAGTTACTCGGAATCTAGCGGGAGGGAGCAGTTCTTC. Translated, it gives CASSYSESSGREQFF.

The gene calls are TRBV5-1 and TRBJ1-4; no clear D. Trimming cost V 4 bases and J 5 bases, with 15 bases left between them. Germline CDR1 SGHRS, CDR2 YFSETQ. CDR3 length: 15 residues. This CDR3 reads CASSPSSLSNEKLFF. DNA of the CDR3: TGCGCCAGCAGCCCTTCTTCCCTGTCGAATGAAAAACTGTTTTTT.

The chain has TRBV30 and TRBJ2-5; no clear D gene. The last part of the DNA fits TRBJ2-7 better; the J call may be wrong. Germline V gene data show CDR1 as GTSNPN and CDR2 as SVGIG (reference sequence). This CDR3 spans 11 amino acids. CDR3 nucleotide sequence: TGTGCCTGGAGCGGAACCTACGAGCAGTACTTC. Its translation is CAWSGTYEQYF.

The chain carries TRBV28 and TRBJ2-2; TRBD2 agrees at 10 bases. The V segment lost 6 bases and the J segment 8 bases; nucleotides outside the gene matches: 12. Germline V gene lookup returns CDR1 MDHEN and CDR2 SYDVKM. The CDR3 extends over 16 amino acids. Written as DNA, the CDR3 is TGTGCCAGCAGACAACCGGGACTAGCGTTCGCTGGGGAGCTGTTTTTT. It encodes CASRQPGLAFAGELFF.

The DNA of the CDR3 is TGTGCCAGCAGCGTAGAGGAGGGACCTGGTTACGAGCAGTACTTC. Its protein product is CASSVEEGPGYEQYF. V gene TRBV9 combines with J gene TRBJ2-7, with D tentatively TRBD2 (6 bases). Trimming removed 0 bases from V and 4 bases from J, with 14 bases in between. This CDR3 is 15 amino acids long. CDR1 and CDR2 from the germline V gene are SGDLS and YYNGEE.

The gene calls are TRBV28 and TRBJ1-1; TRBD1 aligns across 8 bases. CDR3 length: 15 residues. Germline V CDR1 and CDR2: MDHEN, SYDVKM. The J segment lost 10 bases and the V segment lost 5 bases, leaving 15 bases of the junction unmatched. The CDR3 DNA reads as TGTGCCAGCAGTATGGGGCCGGCGACAGGGGCGGTAGCTTTCTTT. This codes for CASSMGPATGAVAFF.

CDR3 DNA: TGTGCCAGCAGCGTAGGCCTCGCCCCGAACACCGGGGAGCTGTTTTTT. It codes for CASSVGLAPNTGELFF. The chain links TRBV9 to TRBJ2-2, with D unresolved. Trimming took 0 bases from V and 0 from J, leaving 9 bases between them. In germline, CDR1 is SGDLS, CDR2 YYNGEE. The CDR3 sequence is 16 residues long.

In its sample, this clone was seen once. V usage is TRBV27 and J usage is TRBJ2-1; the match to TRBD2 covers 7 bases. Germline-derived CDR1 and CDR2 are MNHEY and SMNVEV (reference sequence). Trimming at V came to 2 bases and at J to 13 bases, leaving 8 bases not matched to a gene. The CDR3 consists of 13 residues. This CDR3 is CASSLVPGRPQFF. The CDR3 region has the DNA TGTGCCAGCAGTTTAGTACCCGGGAGGCCACAGTTCTTC.

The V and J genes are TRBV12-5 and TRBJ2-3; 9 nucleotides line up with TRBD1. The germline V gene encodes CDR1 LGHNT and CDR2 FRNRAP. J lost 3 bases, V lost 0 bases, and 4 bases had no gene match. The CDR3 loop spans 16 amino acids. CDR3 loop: CASGLVTGGRTDTQYF. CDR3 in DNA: TGTGCTAGTGGTTTGGTAACAGGGGGCAGAACAGATACGCAGTATTTT.

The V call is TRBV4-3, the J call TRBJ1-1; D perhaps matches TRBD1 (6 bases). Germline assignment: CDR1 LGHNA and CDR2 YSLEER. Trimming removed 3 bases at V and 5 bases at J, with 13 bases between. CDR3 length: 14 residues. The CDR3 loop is CASSQKGGRTEAFF. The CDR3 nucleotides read TGCGCCAGCAGCCAGAAGGGGGGGAGGACTGAAGCTTTCTTT.

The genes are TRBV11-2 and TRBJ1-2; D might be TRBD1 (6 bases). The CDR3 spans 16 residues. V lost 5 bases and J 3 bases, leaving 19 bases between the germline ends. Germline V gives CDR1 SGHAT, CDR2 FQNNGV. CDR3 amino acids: CASSRATGTSHYGYTF. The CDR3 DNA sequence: TGTGCCAGCAGCCGCGCGACCGGGACATCTCACTATGGCTACACCTTC.

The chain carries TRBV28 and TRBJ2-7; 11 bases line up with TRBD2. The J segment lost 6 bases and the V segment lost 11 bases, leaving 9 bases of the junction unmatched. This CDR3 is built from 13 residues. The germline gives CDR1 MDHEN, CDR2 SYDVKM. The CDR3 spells CAGSLAGGREQYF. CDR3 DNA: TGTGCCGGGTCCTTAGCGGGAGGGCGCGAGCAGTACTTC.

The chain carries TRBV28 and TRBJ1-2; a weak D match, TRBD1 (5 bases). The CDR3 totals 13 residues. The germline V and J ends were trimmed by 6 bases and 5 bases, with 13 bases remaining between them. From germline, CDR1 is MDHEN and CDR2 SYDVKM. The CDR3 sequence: CASRPTVTYGYTF. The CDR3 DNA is TGTGCCAGCAGGCCGACAGTAACATATGGCTACACCTTC.

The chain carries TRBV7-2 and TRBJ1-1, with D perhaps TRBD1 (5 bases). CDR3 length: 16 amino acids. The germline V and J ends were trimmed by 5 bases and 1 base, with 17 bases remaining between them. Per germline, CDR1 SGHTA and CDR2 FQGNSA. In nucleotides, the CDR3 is TGTGCCAGCAGCCCGGTGCCCGGGACGGGGAACACTGAAGCTTTCTTT. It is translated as CASSPVPGTGNTEAFF. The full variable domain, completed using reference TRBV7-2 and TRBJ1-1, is GAGVSQSPSNKVTEKGKDVELRCDPISGHTALYWYRQSLGQGLEFLIYFQGNSAPDKSGLPSDRFSAERTGGSVSTLTIQRTQQEDSAVYLCASSPVPGTGNTEAFFGQGTRLTVV.

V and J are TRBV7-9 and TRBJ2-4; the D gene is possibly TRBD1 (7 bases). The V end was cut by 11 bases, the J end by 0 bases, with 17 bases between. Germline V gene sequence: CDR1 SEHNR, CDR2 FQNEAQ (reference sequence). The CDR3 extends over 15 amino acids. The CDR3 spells CASGDSLAAKNIQYF. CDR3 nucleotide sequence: TGTGCCTCGGGGGACAGCCTGGCAGCCAAAAACATTCAGTACTTC.

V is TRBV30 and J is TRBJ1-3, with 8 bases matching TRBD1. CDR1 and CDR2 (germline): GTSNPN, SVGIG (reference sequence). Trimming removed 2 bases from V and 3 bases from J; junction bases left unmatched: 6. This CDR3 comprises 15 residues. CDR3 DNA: TGTGCCTGGAGTTGGCCAGGGGGCTTTGGAAACACCATATATTTT. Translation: CAWSWPGGFGNTIYF. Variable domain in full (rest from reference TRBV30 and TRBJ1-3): SQTIHQWPATLVQPVGSPLSLECTVEGTSNPNLYWYRQAAGRGLQLLFYSVGIGQISSEVPQNLSASRPQDRQFILSSKKLLLSDSGFYLCAWSWPGGFGNTIYFGEGSWLTVV.